Below, 30 T cell receptor beta chains from the same sample are listed, as sequenced in a study of T cell responses to AZD1222 COVID-19 vaccine. Using immunoSEQ multiplex PCR, the repertoire was profiled, and TCRdb retains in-frame clones only, with some absent. The table records some 110,000 clones, 80% to 90% of them present only once. The sample here was peripheral blood, taken 28 days after the second AZD1222 dose. The receptor set was obtained from an adult who received the AZD1222 COVID-19 vaccine.

The rearrangement uses TRBV5-1 and TRBJ2-3; 7 bases map to TRBD2. The CDR3 is 15 amino acids. The J segment lost 3 bases and the V segment lost 2 bases, leaving 6 bases of the junction unmatched. From germline, CDR1 is SGHRS and CDR2 YFSETQ. The CDR3 loop reads CASSFAGTITDTQYF. The CDR3 nucleotides read TGCGCCAGCAGCTTCGCCGGGACTATTACAGATACGCAGTATTTT.

The chain couples TRBV27 to TRBJ1-1; tentatively, D is TRBD1 (5 bases). The V gene's germline CDR1 is MNHEY and CDR2 SMNVEV (reference sequence). The CDR3 is 14 amino acids. Trimming shortened V by 4 bases and J by 4 bases, and 13 bases separated the two germline ends. CDR3 sequence: CASSSGGWGTEAFF. The CDR3 bases are TGTGCCAGCAGTTCTGGGGGTTGGGGCACTGAAGCTTTCTTT.

The CDR3 bases are TGTGCCAGTAGCGCCCGGGGGTCCTACGAGCAGTACTTC. Translation: CASSARGSYEQYF. The gene calls are TRBV19 and TRBJ2-7, with D possibly being TRBD2 (6 bases). The CDR3 runs to 13 residues. V lost 6 bases, J lost 1 base, and 10 bases lay in between. CDR1 and CDR2 from the germline V gene are LNHDA and SQIVND (reference sequence).

The DNA of the CDR3 is TGTGCCAGCAGTTTTGACCCTTTCCCTGGCGGGACCTACGAGCAGTACTTC. It encodes CASSFDPFPGGTYEQYF. The V call is TRBV27, the J call TRBJ2-7, with D possibly matching TRBD2 (6 bases). This CDR3 is built from 17 residues. CDR1 and CDR2 from the germline V gene are MNHEY and SMNVEV (reference sequence). V was trimmed by 3 bases and J by 2 bases, leaving 20 bases between them.

The chain has TRBV5-1 and TRBJ1-2; no reliable D call. Germline CDR1 and CDR2: SGHRS and YFSETQ. CDR3 length: 13 residues. V was trimmed by 5 bases and J by 6 bases, leaving 14 bases between them. The CDR3 nucleotides read TGCGCCAGCAGGGAGAAAGGGTCGGATGGCTACACCTTC. Translating it yields CASREKGSDGYTF.

The rearrangement joins TRBV6-2 or TRBV6-3 to TRBJ2-3; 15 bases match TRBD2. Germline V gives CDR1 MNHEY, CDR2 SVGEGT. The length of the CDR3 is 13 residues. The ends lost 6 bases at V and 9 bases at J; junction bases unmatched: 1. The CDR3 DNA reads TGTGCCAGCAGCGGACTAGCGGGAGGGACGCAGTATTTT. Protein product: CASSGLAGGTQYF.

This rearrangement joins TRBV9 to TRBJ1-5; D is unresolved. This CDR3 spans 14 amino acids. The V end lost 4 bases, the J end lost 0 bases, and 8 bases lay between the germline ends. Germline CDR1 is SGDLS and CDR2 is YYNGEE. This CDR3 is CASSPSPSNQPQHF. The CDR3 DNA is TGTGCCAGCAGCCCAAGCCCTAGCAATCAGCCCCAGCATTTT. Full variable domain (remainder filled in from reference TRBV9 and TRBJ1-5): DSGVTQTPKHLITATGQRVTLRCSPRSGDLSVYWYQQSLDQGLQFLIQYYNGEERAKGNILERFSAQQFPDLHSELNLSSLELGDSALYFCASSPSPSNQPQHFGDGTRLSIL.

V and J are TRBV7-2 and TRBJ1-4; D is undetermined. Germline CDR1 SGHTA, CDR2 FQGNSA. Trimming took 1 base from V and 0 from J, leaving 6 bases between them. The CDR3 is made up of 15 amino acids. In DNA, the CDR3 is TGTGCCAGCAGCTTAGAGTCCACAACTAATGAAAAACTGTTTTTT. Encoded protein: CASSLESTTNEKLFF.

The chain uses TRBV2 and TRBJ2-1, with TRBD2 matching 7 bases. Germline-derived CDR1 and CDR2 are SNHLY and FYNNEI. The CDR3 spans 11 residues. V dropped 7 bases and J dropped 14; count of bases not matched to a gene: 8. The CDR3 sequence is CASTYGGRKFF. The CDR3 DNA follows: TGTGCCAGCACCTATGGCGGGAGAAAGTTCTTC. The full variable domain, in which reference TRBV2 and TRBJ2-1 provide the parts outside the CDR3, is EPEVTQTPSHQVTQMGQEVILRCVPISNHLYFYWYRQILGQKVEFLVSFYNNEISEKSEIFDDQFSVERPDGSNFTLKIRSTKLEDSAMYFCASTYGGRKFFGPGTRLTVL.

The chain links TRBV12-2 to TRBJ2-7; whether TRBD2, the table's D call, matches the DNA was not checked. TRBV12-2 constitutes a pseudogene. The CDR3 covers 8 residues. For the CDR3, the DNA is TGTGCAAGTCAAACGCCACTATTC. This sequence encodes CASQTPLF.

V usage is TRBV19 and J usage is TRBJ1-1; D may be TRBD1 (5 bases). The V gene lost 3 bases and the J gene lost 8 bases, with 13 bases spanning the gap. CDR1 and CDR2 from the germline V gene are LNHDA and SQIVND (reference sequence). This CDR3 is built from 13 residues. For the CDR3, the DNA is TGTGCCAGTAGTATTTGGACGGCAGGGGAAGCTTTCTTT. The encoded protein is CASSIWTAGEAFF. Full variable domain (outside the CDR3, taken from reference TRBV19 and TRBJ1-1): DGGITQSPKYLFRKEGQNVTLSCEQNLNHDAMYWYRQDPGQGLRLIYYSQIVNDFQKGDIAEGYSVSREKKESFPLTVTSAQKNPTAFYLCASSIWTAGEAFFGQGTRLTVV.

The chain combines TRBV27 with TRBJ2-7; D might be TRBD2 (6 bases). CDR3 length: 14 residues. V was cut by 5 bases and J by 4 bases, with 15 bases left in between. The V gene's germline CDR1 is MNHEY and CDR2 SMNVEV (reference sequence). CDR3 protein: CASSLNGGAYEQYF. The CDR3 DNA follows: TGTGCCAGCAGTCTCAATGGCGGGGCGTACGAGCAGTACTTC.

The V and J genes are TRBV6-2 or TRBV6-3 and TRBJ1-2; D perhaps matches TRBD1 (6 bases). The V gene's germline CDR1 is MNHEY and CDR2 SVGEGT. V was cut by 4 bases and J by 4 bases, with 10 bases left in between. This CDR3 comprises 13 residues. CDR3: CASSSDSPYGYTF. DNA of the CDR3: TGTGCCAGCAGTTCGGACAGCCCCTATGGCTACACCTTC.

The genes are TRBV5-1 and TRBJ1-2, with D tentatively TRBD1 (5 bases). In germline, CDR1 is SGHRS, CDR2 YFSETQ. The ends were cut back, 3 bases at V and 5 bases at J, with 14 bases in the middle. The CDR3 sequence is 14 residues long. The CDR3 loop reads CASSWTGAQYGYTF. The CDR3 DNA reads TGCGCCAGCAGCTGGACCGGGGCCCAGTATGGCTACACCTTC.

This clone was observed a single time. The rearrangement uses TRBV28 and TRBJ2-1, with D perhaps TRBD1 (6 bases). V shed 7 bases and J shed 0 bases, with 10 bases lying between them. Germline loops: CDR1 MDHEN, CDR2 SYDVKM. The CDR3 extends over 14 amino acids. DNA for the CDR3: TGTGCCAGCACCACGGACAGCTCCTACAATGAGCAGTTCTTC. It codes for CASTTDSSYNEQFF.

This clone came up a few times. This rearrangement joins TRBV7-6 to TRBJ1-5; 10 nucleotides align to TRBD1. The CDR3 has 16 amino acids. The germline CDR1 and CDR2 sequences are SGHVS and FNYEAQ. With V trimmed by 1 base and J by 7 bases, 7 bases remained unmatched. CDR3 sequence reads: CASSLGVGQGSQPQHF. CDR3 coding DNA: TGTGCCAGCAGCTTAGGGGTGGGACAGGGGAGCCAGCCCCAGCATTTT.

The V and J genes are TRBV7-2 and TRBJ2-7, with a possible D match to TRBD1 (6 bases). The CDR3 sequence is 16 residues long. The V gene lost 3 bases and the J gene lost 0 bases, with 15 bases spanning the gap. Germline-derived CDR1 and CDR2 are SGHTA and FQGNSA. The CDR3 DNA is TGTGCCAGCAGCTTGGGTTCAGGGGTCGGCTCCTACGAGCAGTACTTC. The encoded protein is CASSLGSGVGSYEQYF.

In its sample, this clone was seen once. This chain joins TRBV7-9 and TRBJ2-7; D may be TRBD1 (5 bases). CDR3 size: 14 residues. Trimming removed 3 bases at V and 1 base at J, with 10 bases between. Germline V lookup: CDR1 SEHNR, CDR2 FQNEAQ (reference sequence). Here the CDR3 reads CASSFPPGSYEQYF. CDR3 nucleotide sequence: TGTGCCAGCAGCTTCCCCCCAGGGTCCTACGAGCAGTACTTC.

The chain couples TRBV7-2 to TRBJ1-4; TRBD1 matches 7 bases. The J segment lost 8 bases and the V segment lost 0 bases, leaving 6 bases of the junction unmatched. The CDR3 loop spans 15 amino acids. Germline assignment: CDR1 SGHTA and CDR2 FQGNSA. The CDR3 nucleotides read TGTGCCAGCAGCTTAGCCGGGACAGCGGCCGAAAAACTGTTTTTT. Protein: CASSLAGTAAEKLFF.

This rearrangement joins TRBV4-3 to TRBJ1-6; 7 bases are shared with TRBD1. CDR1 is LGHNA and CDR2 is YSLEER in the germline V gene. CDR3 length: 15 amino acids. The V gene end was trimmed by 0 bases and the J gene end by 10 bases; junction bases not matched to a gene: 6. The CDR3 bases are TGCGCCAGCAGCCAAGAACGAACAGGGGTCTCACCCCTCCACTTT. This encodes CASSQERTGVSPLHF.

Here the CDR3 reads CASSIRDERSGYTF. The CDR3 DNA reads as TGTGCCAGCAGTATCCGGGACGAAAGATCTGGCTACACCTTC. The rearrangement joins TRBV6-1 to TRBJ1-2; possible D gene TRBD1, 5 bases. Trimming removed 5 bases from V and 7 bases from J, with 17 bases in between. Germline assignment: CDR1 MNHNS and CDR2 SASEGT. The CDR3 has 14 residues.

V is TRBV28 and J is TRBJ1-6; perhaps TRBD1 as D (6 bases). CDR3 length: 12 amino acids. Germline V gene lookup returns CDR1 MDHEN and CDR2 SYDVKM. With 8 bases removed from V and 11 bases from J, the gap between germline ends came to 13 bases. The CDR3 DNA reads TGTGCCAGCGACCCAGGGGTTACACCCCTCCACTTT. The encoded protein is CASDPGVTPLHF.

The chain couples TRBV9 to TRBJ2-2; possible D gene TRBD1, 7 bases. V gave up 4 bases and J gave up 4 bases, with 20 bases separating them. The CDR3 covers 17 residues. The germline gives CDR1 SGDLS, CDR2 YYNGEE. CDR3 protein: CASSLGRRGLGTGELFF. The CDR3 DNA reads TGTGCCAGCAGCCTTGGGAGGAGGGGGCTCGGCACCGGGGAGCTGTTTTTT.

The J gene is TRBJ1-1, the V gene TRBV5-6, with TRBD1 identical over 7 bases. Trimming cost V 4 bases and J 8 bases; bases outside gene matches: 5. CDR1 is SGHDT and CDR2 is YYEEEE in the germline V gene. The CDR3 has 12 residues. The CDR3 DNA follows: TGTGCCAGCAGCAGTTTGGACAGGGAAGCTTTCTTT. Residues: CASSSLDREAFF.

The CDR3 sequence: CASSIRAGVSTGELFF. CDR3 nucleotide sequence: TGTGCCAGTAGTATACGAGCGGGAGTTTCCACCGGGGAGCTGTTTTTT. The chain couples TRBV19 to TRBJ2-2; 8 nucleotides agree with TRBD2. Trimming cost V 2 bases and J 4 bases; bases outside gene matches: 6. The CDR3 consists of 16 residues. Germline V CDR1 and CDR2: LNHDA, SQIVND (reference sequence). The variable domain in full, completed from reference TRBV19 and TRBJ2-2, reads DGGITQSPKYLFRKEGQNVTLSCEQNLNHDAMYWYRQDPGQGLRLIYYSQIVNDFQKGDIAEGYSVSREKKESFPLTVTSAQKNPTAFYLCASSIRAGVSTGELFFGEGSRLTVL.

The CDR3 sequence is CASRRGLGDEQYF. CDR3 DNA: TGTGCCAGCAGACGAGGCCTCGGAGACGAGCAGTACTTC. V gene TRBV28 combines with J gene TRBJ2-7; D not certain. The CDR3 has 13 residues. Trimming shortened V by 6 bases and J by 5 bases, and 14 bases separated the two germline ends. The V gene's germline CDR1 is MDHEN and CDR2 SYDVKM.

This chain links TRBV18 with TRBJ1-1; D call uncertain. Germline V gene data show CDR1 as KGHSH and CDR2 as LQKENI. CDR3 length: 13 residues. The V gene lost 6 bases and the J gene lost 4 bases, with 12 bases spanning the gap. CDR3 region: CASSSGSVTEAFF. Written as DNA, the CDR3 is TGTGCCAGCTCTTCGGGGTCGGTCACTGAAGCTTTCTTT.

The rearrangement uses TRBV5-3 and TRBJ2-5; possibly TRBD1 or TRBD2 for D (5 bases each). TRBV5-3 is an ORF for which the function is uncertain. The CDR3 covers 16 residues. Deletions cut 8 bases from V and 4 bases from J, with 24 bases between. CDR3 protein: CARLRVVRGWRETQYF. The CDR3 bases are TGTGCCAGGCTCCGAGTTGTCCGGGGCTGGCGAGAGACCCAGTACTTC.

This rearrangement joins TRBV12-3 or TRBV12-4 to TRBJ1-1; D remains unclear. Trimming stripped 4 bases from V and 5 bases from J, with 8 bases between. The CDR3 consists of 12 residues. This CDR3 is CASSSEWTEAFF. The CDR3 bases are TGTGCCAGCAGTTCCGAATGGACTGAAGCTTTCTTT.

The chain uses TRBV7-2 and TRBJ2-5; 8 bases are shared with TRBD2. Germline lookup yields CDR1 SGHTA and CDR2 FQGNSA. This CDR3 region has 15 residues. The V and J ends lost 5 bases and 3 bases, in that order; junction bases with no gene match: 8. CDR3 coding DNA: TGTGCCAGCAGCCCCGGGGGAGCGGGAGAAGAGACCCAGTACTTC. Translation: CASSPGGAGEETQYF. The full variable domain, rest sourced from reference TRBV7-2 and TRBJ2-5, is GAGVSQSPSNKVTEKGKDVELRCDPISGHTALYWYRQSLGQGLEFLIYFQGNSAPDKSGLPSDRFSAERTGGSVSTLTIQRTQQEDSAVYLCASSPGGAGEETQYFGPGTRLLVL.